One sample yielded the 2 T cell receptor beta chains listed below, sequenced in a study of immune evolution from preneoplasia to lung adenocarcinoma. The repertoire was sequenced with immunoSEQ multiplex PCR; TCRdb's copy has only in-frame clones and lacks some. The sample has 10,000 to 13,000 clones; about four fifths are singletons. Sequences were obtained from FFPE minimally invasive lung adenocarcinoma tissue. These receptors were collected from a person aged 65 to 85 with lung adenocarcinoma.

The chain couples TRBV11-1 to TRBJ2-3, with 8 bases fitting TRBD2. The CDR3 spans 16 residues. The V segment lost 3 bases and the J segment 3 bases; nucleotides outside the gene matches: 8. Germline CDR1 SGHAT, CDR2 FQDESV (reference sequence). The CDR3 bases are TGTGCCAGCAGCTTCCTAAAGCGGGAGTCGACAGATACGCAGTATTTT. It translates to CASSFLKRESTDTQYF.

The sample holds one count of this clone. V gene TRBV10-2 combines with J gene TRBJ2-7, with unresolved D. The CDR3 length is 11 residues. V was trimmed by 5 bases and J by 4 bases, leaving 6 bases between them. Germline V gene lookup returns CDR1 WSHSY and CDR2 SAAADI. The CDR3 coding sequence is TGCGCCAGCAGTCCAGATTACGAGCAGTACTTC. As protein: CASSPDYEQYF.